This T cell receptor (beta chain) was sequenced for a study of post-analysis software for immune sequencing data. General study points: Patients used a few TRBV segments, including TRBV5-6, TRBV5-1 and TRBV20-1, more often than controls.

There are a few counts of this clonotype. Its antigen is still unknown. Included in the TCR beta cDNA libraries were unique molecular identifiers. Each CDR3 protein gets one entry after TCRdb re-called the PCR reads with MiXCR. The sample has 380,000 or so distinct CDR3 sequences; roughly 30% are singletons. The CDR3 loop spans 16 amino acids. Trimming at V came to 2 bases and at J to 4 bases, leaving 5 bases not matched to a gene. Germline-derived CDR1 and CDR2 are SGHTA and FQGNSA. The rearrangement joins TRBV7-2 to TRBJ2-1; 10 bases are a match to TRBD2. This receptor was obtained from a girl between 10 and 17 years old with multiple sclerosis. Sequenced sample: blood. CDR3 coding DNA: TGTGCCAGCAGCTTAACTAGCGGGGCGCAATACAATGAGCAGTTCTTC. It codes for CASSLTSGAQYNEQFF.